The clone carrying this T cell receptor beta chain was observed a handful of times. Its antigen is as yet unknown. TCRdb recomputed calls from the reads with MiXCR, one row per CDR3 protein. The profile shows about 570,000 distinct CDR3 sequences, 35% to 50% of them singletons. This specimen comes from a study of T cell repertoires in cytomegalovirus infection. Per germline, CDR1 ENHRY and CDR2 SYGVKD. Losses at the gene ends were 5 bases for V and 0 bases for J; bases not matched to a gene: 6. This CDR3 region has 17 residues. This clonotype originated in a human donor in good health (CMV status not recorded). Some clones in this sample may be carry-over from other donors' samples. This rearrangement joins TRBV10-3 to TRBJ2-3; 12 bases are shared with TRBD2. The sequencing used cultured PBMCs, collected from culture after CMV antigen stimulation. The CDR3, as DNA: TGTGCCATCAGTAAGACTAGCGGGAGAGCGAGCACAGATACGCAGTATTTT. Protein product: CAISKTSGRASTDTQYF.